The 25 T cell receptor beta chains below come from one sample, sequenced in a study of blood T cell repertoires in COVID-19. Profiled with immunoSEQ multiplex PCR; TCRdb holds only in-frame clones, not every one. The sample holds about 390,000 clones, around 87% seen once. Sequencing was done on a sample of peripheral blood. Every receptor here comes from a woman aged 60 to 75 with COVID-19, enrolled during active disease.

J is TRBJ2-3 and V is TRBV28; D may be TRBD1 (5 bases). Germline lookup yields CDR1 MDHEN and CDR2 SYDVKM. The V end was cut by 7 bases, the J end by 0 bases, with 32 bases between. The CDR3 is 21 amino acids. The CDR3 reads CASIPTQGRYRTPDSTDTQYF. CDR3 DNA: TGTGCCAGCATCCCTACTCAGGGCCGTTACCGAACTCCCGATAGCACAGATACGCAGTATTTT.

The V call is TRBV14, the J call TRBJ1-2; D unresolved. The germline CDR1 and CDR2 sequences are SGHDN and FVKESK. V lost 6 bases and J 3 bases, leaving 11 bases between the germline ends. The CDR3 is 13 amino acids. The CDR3 nucleotides are TGTGCCAGCAGTCCCACAGCCCACTATGGCTACACCTTC. This translates into CASSPTAHYGYTF.

The chain employs TRBV24-1 and TRBJ2-2, with a weak D call TRBD1 (5 bases). This CDR3 has 14 residues. Looked up from germline, CDR1 is KGHDR and CDR2 is SFDVKD. V dropped 4 bases and J dropped 8 bases, with 13 bases sitting between them. CDR3 sequence (DNA): TGTGCCACCAGTGACCCAGGACACCGAGGGGAGCTGTTTTTT. Protein product: CATSDPGHRGELFF.

As DNA, the CDR3 is TGTGCCAGCAGTTCCCCCCGGGAGGGGTTTGGCTATGGCTACACCTTC. As protein: CASSSPREGFGYGYTF. The V call is TRBV28, the J call TRBJ1-2; TRBD1 is a possible D gene (5 bases). The CDR3 contains 16 residues. The V end lost 4 bases, the J end lost 4 bases, and 19 bases lay between the germline ends. CDR1 and CDR2 from the germline V gene are MDHEN and SYDVKM.

The CDR3 sequence is CASSLVTGVVNQPQHF. The CDR3 DNA reads as TGTGCCAGCAGCTTAGTTACAGGGGTAGTCAATCAGCCCCAGCATTTT. The rearrangement joins TRBV7-2 to TRBJ1-5, with TRBD1 matching 7 bases. Germline V gene sequence: CDR1 SGHTA, CDR2 FQGNSA. The CDR3 is 16 amino acids. Trimming cost V 1 base and J 3 bases; bases outside gene matches: 6. Supplemented by reference TRBV7-2 and TRBJ1-5, the full variable domain reads GAGVSQSPSNKVTEKGKDVELRCDPISGHTALYWYRQSLGQGLEFLIYFQGNSAPDKSGLPSDRFSAERTGGSVSTLTIQRTQQEDSAVYLCASSLVTGVVNQPQHFGDGTRLSIL.

The rearrangement uses TRBV3-1 (or the pseudogene TRBV3-2) and TRBJ2-6; D not resolved. CDR3 length: 13 residues. The germline V gene encodes CDR1 LGHDT and CDR2 YNNKEL (reference sequence). V lost 8 bases and J 0 bases, leaving 5 bases between the germline ends. CDR3 bases: TGTGCCAGCTCCCACTCTGGGGCCAACGTCCTGACTTTC. Its protein is CASSHSGANVLTF.

V is TRBV2 and J is TRBJ1-2, with D uncertain. Germline V gives CDR1 SNHLY, CDR2 FYNNEI. Between the trimmed V and J ends, which lost 4 bases and 5 bases, there was a span of 5 bases. The CDR3 length is 11 residues. CDR3 amino acids: CASSVGYGYTF. The CDR3 DNA reads TGTGCCAGCAGTGTCGGTTATGGCTACACCTTC.

This chain uses TRBV18 with TRBJ2-7; TRBD1 is a possible D gene (6 bases). V shed 6 bases and J shed 3 bases, with 12 bases lying between them. This CDR3 has 13 amino acids. CDR1 and CDR2 (germline): KGHSH, LQKENI. CDR3 sequence reads: CASSHGQNYEQYF. DNA of the CDR3: TGTGCCAGCTCCCATGGACAGAACTACGAGCAGTACTTC.

The rearrangement uses TRBV19 and TRBJ2-5, with D perhaps matching TRBD2 (5 bases). Trimming pared 3 bases from V and 5 bases from J, leaving 16 bases between. CDR3 length: 15 residues. Germline V lookup: CDR1 LNHDA, CDR2 SQIVND (reference sequence). The CDR3 sequence: CASSMYGKKDETQYF. CDR3 DNA sequence: TGTGCCAGTAGTATGTACGGGAAAAAGGATGAGACCCAGTACTTC.

The chain uses TRBV6-5 and TRBJ2-3; D possibly corresponds to TRBD2 (5 bases). Trimming took 6 bases from V and 4 from J, leaving 11 bases between them. Per the germline V gene, CDR1 is MNHEY and CDR2 is SVGAGI. The CDR3 has 13 residues. CDR3 in DNA: TGTGCCAGCAGGTATTCAGCGGCAGATACGCAGTATTTT. It translates to CASRYSAADTQYF.

V gene TRBV27 combines with J gene TRBJ2-7; tentative D call: TRBD2 (7 bases). CDR3 size: 14 residues. Trimming took off 6 bases at V and 2 bases at J, with 14 bases between the two ends. Germline V lookup: CDR1 MNHEY, CDR2 SMNVEV (reference sequence). CDR3 loop: CASRGGGATYEQYF. The CDR3 DNA sequence: TGTGCCAGCAGGGGAGGGGGAGCTACCTACGAGCAGTACTTC.

Written as DNA, the CDR3 is TGTGCCAGCTCTCGACTAGCGGCTAGCACAGATACGCAGTATTTT. The encoded protein is CASSRLAASTDTQYF. V is TRBV25-1 and J is TRBJ2-3, with 9 bases lining up with TRBD2. Germline trimming cut 8 bases from V and 0 bases from J; bases unmatched to any gene: 6. The CDR3 loop spans 15 amino acids. Germline CDR1 and CDR2: MGHDK and SYGVNS.

This chain uses TRBV6-5 with TRBJ2-7; D may be TRBD1 (5 bases). There are 15 residues in the CDR3. CDR1 and CDR2 (germline): MNHEY, SVGAGI. V lost 0 bases and J 6 bases, leaving 15 bases between the germline ends. The CDR3, as DNA: TGTGCCAGCAGTTACTCTTGGCAGGGTCTCTCCGAGCAGTACTTC. It specifies CASSYSWQGLSEQYF.

The chain uses TRBV6-1 and TRBJ2-1; 9 bases match TRBD1. J lost 5 bases, V lost 2 bases, and 4 bases had no gene match. CDR1 and CDR2 from the germline V gene are MNHNS and SASEGT. This CDR3 comprises 15 residues. The CDR3 nucleotides read TGTGCCAGCAGTGAAAACCGGGACAGGGACAATGAGCAGTTCTTC. It specifies CASSENRDRDNEQFF.

J is TRBJ2-1 and V is TRBV20-1; 11 bases are a match to TRBD1. The CDR3 has 11 residues. From germline, CDR1 is DFQATT and CDR2 SNEGSKA (reference sequence). CDR3 coding DNA: TGCAGGGGGACAGGGGGGAATGAGCAGTTCTTC. Translated, it gives CRGTGGNEQFF.

The chain links TRBV2 to TRBJ2-7; perhaps TRBD2 as D (5 bases). CDR3 length equals 14 residues. The V and J ends lost 6 bases and 2 bases respectively, with 14 bases between them. Germline CDR1 is SNHLY and CDR2 is FYNNEI. The CDR3 DNA is TGTGCCAGCAGAAGGACTTCCGGGGCCTACGAGCAGTACTTC. Translated, it gives CASRRTSGAYEQYF.

The CDR3 region is CASSSRRGGSSLTNYNEQFF. In DNA form, the CDR3 reads TGTGCCAGCAGTTCCCGTAGAGGGGGCTCGAGCCTTACCAATTACAATGAGCAGTTCTTC. This chain uses TRBV27 with TRBJ2-1, with 7 bases aligning to TRBD1. The CDR3 totals 20 residues. V dropped 4 bases and J dropped 4; count of bases not matched to a gene: 22. Germline V CDR1 and CDR2: MNHEY, SMNVEV (reference sequence).

V is TRBV7-2 and J is TRBJ1-4; 10 nucleotides line up with TRBD1. The germline gives CDR1 SGHTA, CDR2 FQGNSA. The CDR3 runs to 15 residues. V gave up 5 bases and J gave up 3 bases; unmatched junction bases: 3. The CDR3 loop is CASSPGQGANEKLFF. The CDR3 coding sequence is TGTGCCAGCAGCCCTGGACAGGGGGCTAATGAAAAACTGTTTTTT.

The chain is built from TRBV19 and TRBJ2-5; D might be TRBD2 (6 bases). Germline assignment: CDR1 LNHDA and CDR2 SQIVND (reference sequence). Trimming cost V 6 bases and J 7 bases, with 15 bases left between them. The CDR3 spans 13 residues. CDR3 in amino acids: CASRSGTAGTQYF. CDR3 nucleotides: TGTGCCAGTAGATCCGGGACTGCCGGGACCCAGTACTTC.

J is TRBJ1-2 and V is TRBV4-1; 7 positions match TRBD1. In germline, CDR1 is MGHRA, CDR2 YSYEKL. Germline trimming cut 1 base from V and 5 bases from J; bases unmatched to any gene: 13. The CDR3 spans 17 residues. CDR3 DNA: TGCGCCAGCAGCCAAGTTGCATCAGGGACAGCAGCATATGGCTACACCTTC. Protein product: CASSQVASGTAAYGYTF.

The chain links TRBV5-3 to TRBJ1-5; 8 nucleotides align to TRBD1. TRBV5-3 qualifies as an ORF whose function is uncertain. V lost 8 bases to trimming and J lost 6 bases; unmatched junction nucleotides: 7. The CDR3 is made up of 13 amino acids. The CDR3 DNA is TGTGCCAGTAGGACAGGGCCCCCTCAGCCCCAGCATTTT. Amino acid sequence: CASRTGPPQPQHF.

This chain uses TRBV5-1 with TRBJ2-7, with a possible D match to TRBD1 (6 bases). Germline V CDR1 and CDR2: SGHRS, YFSETQ. There are 13 residues in the CDR3. V shed 6 bases and J shed 2 bases, with 12 bases lying between them. The CDR3 sequence: CASKNPGAYEQYF. The CDR3 nucleotides are TGCGCCAGCAAAAACCCAGGGGCCTACGAGCAGTACTTC.

This clone was recorded only once. This chain joins TRBV7-3 and TRBJ2-2, with 8 bases aligning to TRBD1. The V gene end was trimmed by 3 bases and the J gene end by 6 bases; junction bases not matched to a gene: 3. Germline-derived CDR1 and CDR2 are SGHTA and FQGTGA. The CDR3 spans 14 residues. CDR3: CASSFDRGPGELFF. Written as DNA, the CDR3 is TGTGCCAGCAGCTTCGACAGGGGCCCCGGGGAGCTGTTTTTT.

Here the CDR3 DNA reads TGTGCCAGCAGCCGGACAGAGAACACTGAAGCTTTCTTT. Protein product: CASSRTENTEAFF. The chain recombines TRBV7-8 with TRBJ1-1; perhaps TRBD1 as D (6 bases). Germline lookup yields CDR1 SGHVS and CDR2 FQNEAQ. Trimming cost V 5 bases and J 1 base, with 8 bases left between them. This CDR3 has 13 amino acids.

The chain couples TRBV5-1 to TRBJ1-1; D gene unclear. CDR1 and CDR2 from the germline V gene are SGHRS and YFSETQ. The ends were cut back, 3 bases at V and 6 bases at J, with 12 bases in the middle. CDR3 length: 13 residues. This CDR3 reads CASSSGLGSEAFF. CDR3 sequence (DNA): TGCGCCAGCAGCTCCGGACTCGGATCTGAAGCTTTCTTT.